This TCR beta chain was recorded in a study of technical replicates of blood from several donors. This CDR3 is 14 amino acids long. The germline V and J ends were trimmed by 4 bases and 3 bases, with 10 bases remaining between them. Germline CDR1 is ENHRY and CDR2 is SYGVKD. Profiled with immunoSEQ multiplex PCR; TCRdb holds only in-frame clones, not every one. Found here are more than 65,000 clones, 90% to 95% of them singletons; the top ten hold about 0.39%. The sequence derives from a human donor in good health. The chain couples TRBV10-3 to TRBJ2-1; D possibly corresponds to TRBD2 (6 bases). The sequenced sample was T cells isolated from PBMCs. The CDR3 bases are TGTGCCATCAGTGTTAGCGGAGTCTACAATGAGCAGTTCTTC. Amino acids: CAISVSGVYNEQFF.